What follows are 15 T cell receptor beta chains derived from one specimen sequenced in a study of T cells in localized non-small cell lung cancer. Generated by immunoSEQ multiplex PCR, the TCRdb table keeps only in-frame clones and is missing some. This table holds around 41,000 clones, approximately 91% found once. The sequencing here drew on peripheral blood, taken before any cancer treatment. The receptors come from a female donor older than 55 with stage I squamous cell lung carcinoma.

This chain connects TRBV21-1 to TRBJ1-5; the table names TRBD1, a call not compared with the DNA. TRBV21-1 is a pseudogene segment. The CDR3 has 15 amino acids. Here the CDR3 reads CASSFDRVHNQPQHF. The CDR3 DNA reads TGTGCCAGCAGCTTCGACAGGGTTCACAATCAGCCCCAGCATTTT.

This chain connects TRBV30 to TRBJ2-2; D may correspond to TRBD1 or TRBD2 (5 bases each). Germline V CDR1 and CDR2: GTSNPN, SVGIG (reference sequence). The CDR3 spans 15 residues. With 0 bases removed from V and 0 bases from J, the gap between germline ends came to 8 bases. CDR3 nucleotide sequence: TGTGCCTGGAGTGTCTCGGGGCCGAACACCGGGGAGCTGTTTTTT. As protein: CAWSVSGPNTGELFF.

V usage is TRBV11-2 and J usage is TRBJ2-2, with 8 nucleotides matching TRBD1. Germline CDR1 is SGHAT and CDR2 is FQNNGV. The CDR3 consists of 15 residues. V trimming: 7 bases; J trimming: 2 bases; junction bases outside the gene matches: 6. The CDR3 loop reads CASTWTGRNTGELFF. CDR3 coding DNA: TGTGCCAGCACCTGGACAGGGAGAAACACCGGGGAGCTGTTTTTT. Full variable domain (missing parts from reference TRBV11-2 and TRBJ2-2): EAGVAQSPRYKIIEKRQSVAFWCNPISGHATLYWYQQILGQGPKLLIQFQNNGVVDDSQLPKDRFSAERLKGVDSTLKIQPAKLEDSAVYLCASTWTGRNTGELFFGEGSRLTVL.

The CDR3 is CASSSPAALGLELFF. Written as DNA, the CDR3 is TGCGCCAGTTCTTCTCCAGCGGCCTTAGGACTGGAGCTGTTTTTT. V gene TRBV5-1 combines with J gene TRBJ2-2, with TRBD2 as a possible D gene (5 bases). Germline V gene data show CDR1 as SGHRS and CDR2 as YFSETQ. V lost 8 bases, J lost 10 bases, and 24 bases lay in between. The CDR3 loop spans 15 amino acids.

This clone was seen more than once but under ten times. The CDR3 bases are TGTGCCAGCAGCTTGGAATCGGGGGGCGGGAGATACGAGCAGTACTTC. Protein sequence: CASSLESGGGRYEQYF. This chain joins TRBV5-4 and TRBJ2-7; the D gene is possibly TRBD2 (7 bases). Deletions cut 0 bases from V and 4 bases from J, with 17 bases between. Germline values: CDR1 SGHNT, CDR2 YYREEE (reference sequence). The CDR3 is made up of 16 amino acids.

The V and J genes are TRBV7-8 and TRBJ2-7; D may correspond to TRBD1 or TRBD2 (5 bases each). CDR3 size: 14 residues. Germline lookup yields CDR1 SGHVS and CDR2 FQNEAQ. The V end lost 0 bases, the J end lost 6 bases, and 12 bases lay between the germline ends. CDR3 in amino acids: CASSLARGSVEQYF. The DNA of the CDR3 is TGTGCCAGCAGCTTAGCGAGGGGATCGGTCGAGCAGTACTTC. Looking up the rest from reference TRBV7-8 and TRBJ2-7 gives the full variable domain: GAGVSQSPRYKVAKRGQDVALRCDPISGHVSLFWYQQALGQGPEFLTYFQNEAQLDKSGLPSDRFFAERPEGSVSTLKIQRTQQEDSAVYLCASSLARGSVEQYFGPGTRLTVT.

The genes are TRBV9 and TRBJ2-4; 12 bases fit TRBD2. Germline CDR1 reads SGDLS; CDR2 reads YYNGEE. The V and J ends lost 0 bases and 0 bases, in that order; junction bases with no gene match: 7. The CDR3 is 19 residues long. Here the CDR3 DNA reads TGTGCCAGCAGCGTAGGACTAGCGGGAGCAGGGTCAGCCAAAAACATTCAGTACTTC. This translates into CASSVGLAGAGSAKNIQYF.

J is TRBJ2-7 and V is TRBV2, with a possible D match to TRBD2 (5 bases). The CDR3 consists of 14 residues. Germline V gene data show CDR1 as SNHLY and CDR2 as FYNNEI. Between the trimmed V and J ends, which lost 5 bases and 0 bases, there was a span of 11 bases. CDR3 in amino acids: CASSWQRSSYEQYF. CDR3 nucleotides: TGTGCCAGCAGTTGGCAGCGGAGCTCCTACGAGCAGTACTTC.

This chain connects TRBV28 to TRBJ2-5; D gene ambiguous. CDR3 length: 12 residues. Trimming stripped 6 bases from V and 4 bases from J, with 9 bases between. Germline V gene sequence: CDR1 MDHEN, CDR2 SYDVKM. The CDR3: CASSSRLETQYF. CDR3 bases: TGTGCCAGCAGCTCAAGGTTAGAGACCCAGTACTTC. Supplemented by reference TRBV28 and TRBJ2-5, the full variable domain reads DVKVTQSSRYLVKRTGEKVFLECVQDMDHENMFWYRQDPGLGLRLIYFSYDVKMKEKGDIPEGYSVSREKKERFSLILESASTNQTSMYLCASSSRLETQYFGPGTRLLVL.

The CDR3 is CATSTQGETQYF. The CDR3 region has the DNA TGTGCCACCAGCACTCAGGGGGAGACCCAGTACTTC. This chain links TRBV15 with TRBJ2-5; possibly TRBD1 for D (6 bases). Germline CDR1 reads LNHNV; CDR2 reads YYDKDF (reference sequence). The CDR3 covers 12 residues. The germline V and J ends were trimmed by 4 bases and 5 bases, with 8 bases remaining between them. Variable domain in full (rest from reference TRBV15 and TRBJ2-5): DAMVIQNPRYQVTQFGKPVTLSCSQTLNHNVMYWYQQKSSQAPKLLFHYYDKDFNNEADTPDNFQSRRPNTSFCFLDIRSPGLGDTAMYLCATSTQGETQYFGPGTRLLVL.

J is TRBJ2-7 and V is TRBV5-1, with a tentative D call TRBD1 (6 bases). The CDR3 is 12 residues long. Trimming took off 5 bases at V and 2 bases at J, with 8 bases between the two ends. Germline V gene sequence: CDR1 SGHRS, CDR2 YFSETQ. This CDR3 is CASSRDTYEQYF. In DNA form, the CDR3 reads TGCGCCAGCAGTCGGGACACCTACGAGCAGTACTTC.

The CDR3 coding sequence is TGTGCCAGTAGTATAGAAGGAGGGACAGGGCCGGGCAATCAGCCCCAGCATTTT. Amino acid sequence: CASSIEGGTGPGNQPQHF. The chain is built from TRBV19 and TRBJ1-5, with TRBD1 matching 9 bases. After removal of 0 bases from V and 2 bases from J, the junction contained 8 bases not matched to a gene. CDR3 length: 18 amino acids. CDR1 and CDR2 from the germline V gene are LNHDA and SQIVND (reference sequence).

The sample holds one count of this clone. The CDR3 protein is CASSPPNRVNEKLFF. CDR3 bases: TGTGCCAGCTCACCACCTAACAGGGTTAATGAAAAACTGTTTTTT. The rearrangement joins TRBV18 to TRBJ1-4, with D possibly being TRBD1 (6 bases). CDR1 and CDR2 (germline): KGHSH, LQKENI. The CDR3 spans 15 residues. V lost 0 bases to trimming and J lost 4 bases, with 9 bases between them. The full variable domain, its missing parts supplied by reference TRBV18 and TRBJ1-4, is NAGVMQNPRHLVRRRGQEARLRCSPMKGHSHVYWYRQLPEEGLKFMVYLQKENIIDESGMPKERFSAEFPKEGPSILRIQQVVRGDSAAYFCASSPPNRVNEKLFFGSGTQLSVL.

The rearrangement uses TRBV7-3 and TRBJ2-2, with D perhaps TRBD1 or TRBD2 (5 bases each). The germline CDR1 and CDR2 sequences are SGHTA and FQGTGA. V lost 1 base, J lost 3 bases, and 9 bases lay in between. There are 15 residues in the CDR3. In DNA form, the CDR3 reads TGTGCCAGCAGCTTAAATGGGGGAGACACCGGGGAGCTGTTTTTT. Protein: CASSLNGGDTGELFF. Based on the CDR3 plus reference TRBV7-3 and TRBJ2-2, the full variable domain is GAGVSQTPSNKVTEKGKYVELRCDPISGHTALYWYRQSLGQGPEFLIYFQGTGAADDSGLPNDRFFAVRPEGSVSTLKIQRTERGDSAVYLCASSLNGGDTGELFFGEGSRLTVL.

This CDR3 reads CASSGLAGKNIQYF. CDR3 DNA: TGTGCCAGCAGCGGCTTAGCGGGCAAAAACATTCAGTACTTC. V and J are TRBV5-4 and TRBJ2-4; 7 nucleotides match TRBD2. The CDR3 is 14 amino acids. Germline V gene lookup returns CDR1 SGHNT and CDR2 YYREEE (reference sequence). Unmatched junction bases numbered 4, after V lost 4 bases and J lost 3 bases. The full variable domain, completed using reference TRBV5-4 and TRBJ2-4, is ETGVTQSPTHLIKTRGQQVTLRCSSQSGHNTVSWYQQALGQGPQFIFQYYREEENGRGNFPPRFSGLQFPNYSSELNVNALELDDSALYLCASSGLAGKNIQYFGAGTRLSVL.